This paragraph reports one T cell receptor beta chain. Its antigen remains unidentified. V lost 3 bases, J lost 1 base, and 7 bases lay in between. There are 13 residues in the CDR3. CDR1 SEHNR and CDR2 FQNEAQ come from the germline V gene (reference sequence). These data come from a study of graft-versus-host responses after intestinal transplantation. The study's findings and limits: Across patients carrying graft-donor T cell macrochimerism, allografts held high graft-versus-host to host-versus-graft clonal ratios.

Here immunoSEQ multiplex PCR was the method, and the copy in TCRdb shows in-frame clones only, minus some. Of about 81,000 clones in the sample, less than 90% were seen once. The V call is TRBV7-9, the J call TRBJ2-7, with a possible D match to TRBD1 (5 bases). The input for sequencing was unstimulated CD4+ T cells sorted from spleen or lymph node cells, taken before intestinal transplant. The TCR was taken from a human donor who received an intestinal transplant. The DNA for the CDR3 is TGTGCCAGCAGCTTTAAGGGGTCCTACGAGCAGTACTTC. It encodes CASSFKGSYEQYF.